A selection of T cell receptor beta chains follows, all from one sample in a study of OX40 agonist ivuxolimab in advanced cancers. Here immunoSEQ multiplex PCR was the method, and the copy in TCRdb shows in-frame clones only, minus some. The sample lists 30,000 or so clones, around 83% seen once, with approximately 24% in the top ten. The sequencing used CD4+ or CD8+ T cells sorted from blood, collected in a trial of the OX40 agonist ivuxolimab. These receptors all stem from an adult with an advanced solid tumor such as melanoma, head and neck, liver or kidney cancer. The conserved cysteine and the conserved F or W are not part of the CDR3 here.

ASSRSNTEAF	TRBV21-1
ASSLVGGGHEQY	TRBV5-4
ASSGLAGGINTGELF	TRBV10-2
ASSKQGASGNTIY	TRBV7-9
AWSEPGTVASNQPQH	TRBV30
AWRSRLYGYT	TRBV30
ASSLGLDADTQY	TRBV7-2
ASSLASNYGYT	TRBV7-2
ASSFQGVETQY	TRBV2
ASRGDGDSYEQY	TRBV28
ASRQYRGGEGVSPLH	TRBV27
ASSPLGGGSPLH	TRBV2
ASKGDYYEQY	TRBV2
ASSPQAGLDYGYT	TRBV18
ASSVLASVGELF	TRBV9
ASSEGDFNEQF	TRBV2
ASSDGGSETQY	TRBV2
ASSLQRFLGYT	TRBV13
AWSVLGVRGEQF	TRBV30
ASSDDSQETQY	TRBV2
ASSRGGLQETQY	TRBV19
ASSSRASKGTDTQY	TRBV5-1
ASSINPETQY	TRBV2
ATWTSGSSDTQY	TRBV2
ASSQLANYGYT	TRBV2